This T cell receptor beta chain was recorded in a study of T-cell reconstitution after alpha-beta-depleted transplantation in children. Study findings and constraints: The main origin of T-cell counts and diversity one year after transplant was newly produced T cells. Alpha-beta T cells about two months after transplant reportedly derived from several hundred expanded graft clones. Surviving thymic progenitors and recipient T cells were the source of high TCRbeta diversity at day 60 in some patients.

The TCRbeta library was prepared with unique molecular identifiers. TCRdb passed the PCR reads through MiXCR, listing each CDR3 protein once. Among roughly 400,000 distinct CDR3 sequences listed, around two fifths were seen once. This clonotype was counted once. Its antigen is not identified. The V gene's germline CDR1 is DFQATT and CDR2 SNEGSKA (reference sequence). With 0 bases removed from V and 5 bases from J, the gap between germline ends came to 13 bases. This CDR3 region has 14 residues. The sequence derives from a girl aged 2 to 10 with aplastic anemia, due to receive a stem cell transplant. The source material was PBMCs, sampled before TCRalphabeta/CD19-depleted stem cell transplant. V usage is TRBV20-1 and J usage is TRBJ1-2; D may be TRBD1 (6 bases). For the CDR3, the DNA is TGCAGTGCTAGAGATGGGGGGGCTAGATATGGCTACACCTTC. Amino acids: CSARDGGARYGYTF.